The 2 T cell receptor beta chains given below trace back to one sample, sequenced in a study of blood T cells in healthy people across ages. Alongside a J-beta primer mix, a sample-barcoded 5' primer served in a second PCR lasting about 7 to 11 cycles. TCRdb independently ran MiXCR on the 5' RACE reads; one entry per CDR3 protein. The sample holds around 1.5 million distinct CDR3 sequences, about 40% seen once. Specimen: blood. The source of these receptors is a woman aged 18 to 35 in good health.

A remark on this clonotype: A much more abundant neighbour one base away suggests this may be a read error. V gene TRBV7-8 combines with J gene TRBJ2-1; D might be TRBD1 (6 bases). The germline V gene has CDR1 SGHVS and CDR2 FQNEAQ. There are 15 residues in the CDR3. CDR3 in DNA: TGTGCCAGCAGCTTAGACAGGGTTGGTGGCAATGGGCAGTTCTTC. Translation gives CASSLDRVGGNGQFF.

This clonotype occurred a few times. This chain connects TRBV2 to TRBJ2-3, with D uncertain. Germline CDR1 SNHLY, CDR2 FYNNEI. The V gene lost 4 bases and the J gene lost 4 bases, with 6 bases spanning the gap. CDR3 size: 12 residues. This chain's CDR3 is CASSGTSDTQYF. The CDR3 DNA sequence: TGTGCCAGCAGTGGAACATCAGATACGCAGTATTTT.